This entry describes one T cell receptor beta chain. These data belong to a study of blood T cell repertoires in COVID-19. The overall study: Samples taken during acute and convalescent COVID-19 were collected in the United States, Italy and Spain. T cells, B-cell-depleted T cells, or PBMCs provided the cDNA or gDNA that served as material.

The CDR3 totals 14 residues. Deletions cut 3 bases from V and 5 bases from J, with 13 bases between. Germline assignment: CDR1 MNHEY and CDR2 SMNVEV (reference sequence). How the authors handled the data: Estimation of nucleated cell counts was performed using reference gene primer amplification. Sequencing was performed with immunoSEQ multiplex PCR; in TCRdb, only in-frame clones are kept and a portion is missing. The V and J calls and clone size come from that table; D and trimming were worked out from the DNA. The sample lists 56,000 or so clones; approximately 87% were seen once. This sequence originates from a man aged 50-60 years with acute or convalescent COVID-19. The chain links TRBV27 to TRBJ1-1; D might be TRBD1 (5 bases). The sample was peripheral blood. In DNA, the CDR3 is TGTGCCAGCAGTTTCCAGGGTACTTATACTGAAGCTTTCTTT. It encodes CASSFQGTYTEAFF.